The clone carrying this T cell receptor beta chain has just a few counts. The library targeted TCRbeta and was prepared with unique molecular identifiers. MiXCR, run by TCRdb on the PCR reads, gives a single entry per CDR3 protein. There are about 340,000 distinct CDR3 sequences in the sample; about 9.3% occur only once, and less than 2.5% lies in the top ten. This record comes from a study of T-cell reconstitution after alpha-beta-depleted transplantation in children. The V gene's germline CDR1 is SEHNR and CDR2 FQNEAQ (reference sequence). This CDR3 has 15 amino acids. Trimming cost V 1 base and J 3 bases, with 12 bases left between them.

The source of this sequence is a human donor who donated a stem cell graft to a child with acute lymphoblastic leukemia. The rearrangement uses TRBV7-9 and TRBJ2-5; D is undetermined. This specimen consisted of PBMCs from the stem cell graft donor, obtained from the stem cell graft. CDR3 sequence reads: CASSLVFGNKETQYF. The CDR3 bases are TGTGCCAGCAGCTTAGTTTTTGGTAATAAAGAGACCCAGTACTTC.